The rows below give T cell receptor beta chains drawn from one sample of a study of CD8+ T cells in alopecia areata. The repertoire was sequenced with immunoSEQ multiplex PCR; TCRdb's copy has only in-frame clones and lacks some. This table has 30,000 to 40,000 clones, roughly 53% appearing once. Sequencing input: CD4+ Tregs sorted from blood. The receptors here all came from a human donor with alopecia areata. The CDR3 runs from the conserved cysteine through the conserved F or W. A D gene is named only where the DNA matches it firmly. Only some rows state a clone size, as once, few, many or a class for expanded clones.

d_call,j_call,clone_size,v_call,cdr3_nt,cdr3_aa
TRBD1,TRBJ1-2,.,TRBV4-3,TGCGCCAGCAGCCAAGATAGGGGGCTGGGGGGCTACACCTTC,CASSQDRGLGGYTF
.,TRBJ2-1,medium-sized,TRBV28,TGTGCCAGCAGTAACAGGGTAGGGCGGTTCTTC,CASSNRVGRFF
.,TRBJ1-2,.,TRBV4-3,TGCGCCAGCAGCCAATGGAGTGGAGGGGCGGGTGGCTACACCTTC,CASSQWSGGAGGYTF
.,TRBJ2-7,few,TRBV6-1,TGTGCCAGCAGCCGGACCCGTGTCTGGGAGCAGTACTTC,CASSRTRVWEQYF
.,TRBJ2-5,few,TRBV18,TGTGCCAGCTCACCACAAGACCAAGAGACCCAGTACTTC,CASSPQDQETQYF
.,TRBJ2-7,.,TRBV6-5,TGTGCCAGCAGTTCTGAACAGGGTGTAAACGAGCAGTACTTC,CASSSEQGVNEQYF
TRBD2,TRBJ2-2,.,TRBV4-3,TGCGCCAGCAGCCGTGCGGGGGGAGGTGACGGGGAGCTGTTTTTT,CASSRAGGGDGELFF
.,TRBJ1-2,.,TRBV5-1,TGCACCAGCAGCATTCTCCGGGGAGGGCCGACGAGCGGCTATGGCTACACCTTC,CTSSILRGGPTSGYGYTF
.,TRBJ1-1,.,TRBV2,TGTGCCAGCGCGGGGCTCACTGAAGCTTTCTTT,CASAGLTEAFF
.,TRBJ2-7,.,TRBV5-1,TGCGCCAGCAGCTCCGCAGGCGACGAGCAGTACTTC,CASSSAGDEQYF
.,TRBJ1-5,once,TRBV20-1,TGCAGTGCCCGAGGCAATCAGCCCCAGCATTTT,CSARGNQPQHF
TRBD1,TRBJ1-5,few,TRBV5-8,TGTGCCAGCAGCCCGGACAGGTATCATCCCCAGCATTTT,CASSPDRYHPQHF
TRBD2,TRBJ2-5,.,TRBV7-2,TGTGCCAGCAGCCCCGGAGCGGGATCAGCCCAGTACTTC,CASSPGAGSAQYF
.,TRBJ1-2,.,TRBV28,TGTGCCAGCAGTTTCCCCGGGGCCACTAACTATGGCTACACCTTC,CASSFPGATNYGYTF
TRBD1,TRBJ2-5,.,TRBV5-6,TGTGGCAGTAGGGTGCGGACAGGGTTGTCGCAAGCTAGAGAGACCCAGTACTTC,CGSRVRTGLSQARETQYF
.,TRBJ1-5,few,TRBV19,TGTGCCAGTAGTCCGTATAGCAATCAGCCCCAGCATTTT,CASSPYSNQPQHF
.,TRBJ2-1,.,TRBV6-5,TGTGCCAGCAGTCGGGGGGCGCGACCCAATGAGCAGTTCTTC,CASSRGARPNEQFF
TRBD1,TRBJ1-5,once,TRBV28,TGTGCCAGCAGTTTATTCTGGGACAGAGATCAGCCCCAGCATTTT,CASSLFWDRDQPQHF
.,TRBJ2-3,few,TRBV21-1,TGTGCCAGCAGCGAACGGGACTACCCCACAGATACGCAGTATTTT,CASSERDYPTDTQYF
.,TRBJ2-1,few,TRBV7-3,TGTGCCAGCAGCCCGGACAGAGCCTTATACAATGAGCAGTTCTTC,CASSPDRALYNEQFF
TRBD1,TRBJ2-5,once,TRBV10-2,TGCGCCAGCAGTGGGAACAGGGGGGAGACCCAGTACTTC,CASSGNRGETQYF
.,TRBJ2-5,once,TRBV11-2,TGTGCCAGCAGCTTGAATACAGGGGAGGGGGAGACCCAGTACTTC,CASSLNTGEGETQYF
.,TRBJ1-6,few,TRBV18,TGTGCCAGCTCATCTGGACTTACGAACGTCTCACCCCTCCACTTT,CASSSGLTNVSPLHF
.,TRBJ1-4,few,TRBV7-9,TGTGCCAGCAGCTTAGCCAGTGCAACTAATGAAAAACTGTTTTTT,CASSLASATNEKLFF
.,TRBJ2-3,once,TRBV27,TGTGCCAGCACTCCTTGGGGGTCCGGGGCCGGAGATACGCAGTATTTT,CASTPWGSGAGDTQYF
.,TRBJ2-5,few,TRBV7-9,TGTGCCAGCAGTAAGGAGGAGACCCAGTACTTC,CASSKEETQYF
.,TRBJ1-1,.,TRBV11-3,TGTGCCAGCAGCTTAGGGAACCCTGAAGCTTTCTTT,CASSLGNPEAFF
.,TRBJ2-5,.,TRBV7-2,TGTGCCAGCAGCTTAGGTTCTGTAAAAGAGACCCAGTACTTC,CASSLGSVKETQYF
.,TRBJ2-1,.,TRBV5-1,TGCGCCAGCAGCTTGGCTGGACAGTACAATGAGCAGTTCTTC,CASSLAGQYNEQFF
TRBD2,TRBJ2-1,.,TRBV7-3,TGTGCCAGCAGCTCTCGGACTAGCGGGGGTAAAGAGCAGTTCTTC,CASSSRTSGGKEQFF
.,TRBJ1-1,few,TRBV28,TGTGCCAGCAGTTTGAGCCTCAAGGGGACGACTGAAGCTTTCTTT,CASSLSLKGTTEAFF
.,TRBJ2-3,.,TRBV11-2,TGTGCCAGCAGCCCAACGATACAGGGAGATACGCAGTATTTT,CASSPTIQGDTQYF
TRBD2,TRBJ2-3,medium-sized,TRBV18,TGTGCCAGCTCACCTACCGGGACTAGCGGGAGCAGAGCAGATACGCAGTATTTT,CASSPTGTSGSRADTQYF
.,TRBJ2-7,few,TRBV7-2,TGTGCCAGCAGCCGCGACCACTCCTACGAGCAGTACTTC,CASSRDHSYEQYF
.,TRBJ2-3,.,TRBV10-3,TGTGCCATCAAGGGTGACGGCACAGATACGCAGTATTTT,CAIKGDGTDTQYF
.,TRBJ2-5,once,TRBV11-2,TGTGCCAGCAGCTCCGGAAGGTTAGAGGAGACCCAGTACTTC,CASSSGRLEETQYF
TRBD1,TRBJ1-2,few,TRBV7-6,TGTGCCAGCAGCTTAGCAGTAGGGACAGGAGACTATGGCTACACCTTC,CASSLAVGTGDYGYTF